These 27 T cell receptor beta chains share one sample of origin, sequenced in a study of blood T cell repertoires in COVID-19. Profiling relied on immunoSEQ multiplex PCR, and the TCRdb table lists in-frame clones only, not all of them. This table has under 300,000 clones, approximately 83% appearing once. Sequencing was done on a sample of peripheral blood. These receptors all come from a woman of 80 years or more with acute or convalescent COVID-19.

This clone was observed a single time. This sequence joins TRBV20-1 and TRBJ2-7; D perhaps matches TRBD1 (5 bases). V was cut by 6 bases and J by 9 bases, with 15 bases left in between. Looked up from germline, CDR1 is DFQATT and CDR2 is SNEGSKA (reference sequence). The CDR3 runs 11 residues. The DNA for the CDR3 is TGCAGTGCCAGGGATTTCGAAGGGCAGTACTTC. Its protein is CSARDFEGQYF.

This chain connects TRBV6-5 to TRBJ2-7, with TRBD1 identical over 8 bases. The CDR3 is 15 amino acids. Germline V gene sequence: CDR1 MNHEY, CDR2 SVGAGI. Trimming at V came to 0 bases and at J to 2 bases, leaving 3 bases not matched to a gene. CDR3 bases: TGTGCCAGCAGTTACTCGAGGGACAGGACCTACGAGCAGTACTTC. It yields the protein CASSYSRDRTYEQYF.

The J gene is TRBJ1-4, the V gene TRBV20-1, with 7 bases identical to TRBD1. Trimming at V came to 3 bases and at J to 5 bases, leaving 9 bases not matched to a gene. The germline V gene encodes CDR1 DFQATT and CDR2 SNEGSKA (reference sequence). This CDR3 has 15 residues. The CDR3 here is CSASLPGTANEKLFF. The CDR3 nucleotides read TGCAGTGCTAGTCTACCCGGGACAGCAAATGAAAAACTGTTTTTT.

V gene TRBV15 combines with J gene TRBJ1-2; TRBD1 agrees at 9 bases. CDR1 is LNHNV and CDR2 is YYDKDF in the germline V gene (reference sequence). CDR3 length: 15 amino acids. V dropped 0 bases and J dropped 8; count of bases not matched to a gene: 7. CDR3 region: CATSRDTGGAGGYTF. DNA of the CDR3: TGTGCCACCAGCAGAGACACAGGGGGCGCAGGGGGCTACACCTTC. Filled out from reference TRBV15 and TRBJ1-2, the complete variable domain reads DAMVIQNPRYQVTQFGKPVTLSCSQTLNHNVMYWYQQKSSQAPKLLFHYYDKDFNNEADTPDNFQSRRPNTSFCFLDIRSPGLGDTAMYLCATSRDTGGAGGYTFGSGTRLTVV.

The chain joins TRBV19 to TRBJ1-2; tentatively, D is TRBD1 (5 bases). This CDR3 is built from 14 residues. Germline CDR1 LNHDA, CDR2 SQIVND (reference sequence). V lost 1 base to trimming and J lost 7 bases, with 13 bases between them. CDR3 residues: CASSIGGAYPGYTF. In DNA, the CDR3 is TGTGCCAGTAGTATAGGGGGCGCGTACCCTGGCTACACCTTC.

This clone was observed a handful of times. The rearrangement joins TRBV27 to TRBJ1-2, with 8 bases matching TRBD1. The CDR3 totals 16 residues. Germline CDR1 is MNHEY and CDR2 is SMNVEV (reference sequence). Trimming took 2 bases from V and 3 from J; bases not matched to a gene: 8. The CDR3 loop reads CASSLRAGGAYYGYTF. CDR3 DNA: TGTGCCAGCAGTTTAAGGGCAGGGGGCGCCTACTATGGCTACACCTTC.

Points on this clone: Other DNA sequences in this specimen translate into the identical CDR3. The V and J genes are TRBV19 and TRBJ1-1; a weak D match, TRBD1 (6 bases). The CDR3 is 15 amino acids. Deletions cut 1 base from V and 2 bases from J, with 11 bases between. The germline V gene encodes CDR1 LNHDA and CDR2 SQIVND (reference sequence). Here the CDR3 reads CASSIGGQRNTEAFF. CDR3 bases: TGTGCCAGTAGTATAGGTGGACAGAGAAACACTGAAGCTTTCTTT.

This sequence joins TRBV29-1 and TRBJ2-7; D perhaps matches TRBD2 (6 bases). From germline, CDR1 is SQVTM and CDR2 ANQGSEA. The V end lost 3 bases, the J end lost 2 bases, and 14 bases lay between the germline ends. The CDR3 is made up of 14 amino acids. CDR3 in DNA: TGCAGCGTTGAGTGGGCTAGCGACCCCTACGAGCAGTACTTC. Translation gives CSVEWASDPYEQYF.

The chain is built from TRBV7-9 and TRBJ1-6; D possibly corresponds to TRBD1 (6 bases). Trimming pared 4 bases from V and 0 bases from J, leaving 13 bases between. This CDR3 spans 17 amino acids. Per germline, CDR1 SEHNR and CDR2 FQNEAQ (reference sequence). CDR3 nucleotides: TGTGCCAGCAGCTCTCAAACAGGGAGCTCCTATAATTCACCCCTCCACTTT. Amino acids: CASSSQTGSSYNSPLHF.

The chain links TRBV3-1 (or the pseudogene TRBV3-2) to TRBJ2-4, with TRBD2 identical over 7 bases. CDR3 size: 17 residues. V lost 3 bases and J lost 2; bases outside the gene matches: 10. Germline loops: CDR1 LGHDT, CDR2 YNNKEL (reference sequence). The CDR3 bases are TGTGCCAGCAGCCAGCCGGGGAGGGGTTCGTCCAAAAACATTCAGTACTTC. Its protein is CASSQPGRGSSKNIQYF.

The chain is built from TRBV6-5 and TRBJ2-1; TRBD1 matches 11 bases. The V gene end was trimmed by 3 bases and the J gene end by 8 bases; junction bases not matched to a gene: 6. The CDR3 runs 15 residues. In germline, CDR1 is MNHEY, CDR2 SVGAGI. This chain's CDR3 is CASSYRDRGNYEQFF. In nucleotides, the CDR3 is TGTGCCAGCAGTTATAGGGACAGGGGGAACTATGAGCAGTTCTTC.

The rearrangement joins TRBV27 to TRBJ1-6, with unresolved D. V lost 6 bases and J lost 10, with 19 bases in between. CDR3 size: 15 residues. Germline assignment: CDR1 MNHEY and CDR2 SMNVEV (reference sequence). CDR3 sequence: CASRTVGSTRSPLHF. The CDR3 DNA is TGTGCCAGCAGGACTGTTGGCTCAACACGGTCACCCCTCCACTTT.

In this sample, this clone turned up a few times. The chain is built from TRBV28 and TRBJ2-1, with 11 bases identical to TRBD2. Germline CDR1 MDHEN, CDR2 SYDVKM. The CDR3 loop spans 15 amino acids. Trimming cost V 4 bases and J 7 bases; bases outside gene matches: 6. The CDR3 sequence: CASSSGTSGKNEQFF. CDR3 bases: TGTGCCAGCAGTTCCGGGACTAGCGGAAAAAATGAGCAGTTCTTC.

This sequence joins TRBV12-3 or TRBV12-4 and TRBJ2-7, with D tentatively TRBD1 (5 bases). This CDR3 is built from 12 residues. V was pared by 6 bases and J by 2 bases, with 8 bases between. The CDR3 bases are TGTGCCAGCAGCCGCAGGGCCTACGAGCAGTACTTC. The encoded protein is CASSRRAYEQYF.

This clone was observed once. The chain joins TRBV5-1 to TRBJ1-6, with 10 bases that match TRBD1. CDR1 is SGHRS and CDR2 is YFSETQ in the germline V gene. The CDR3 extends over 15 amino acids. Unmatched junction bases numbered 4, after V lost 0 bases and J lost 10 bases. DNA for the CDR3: TGCGCCAGCAGCTTGGACGGGACAGGGGAATCACCCCTCCACTTT. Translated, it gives CASSLDGTGESPLHF.

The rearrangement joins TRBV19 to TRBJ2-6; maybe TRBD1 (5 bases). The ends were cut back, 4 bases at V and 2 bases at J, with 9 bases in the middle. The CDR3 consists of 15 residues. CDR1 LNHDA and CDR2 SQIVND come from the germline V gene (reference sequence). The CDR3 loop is CASSTAGPGANVLTF. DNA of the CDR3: TGTGCCAGTAGTACAGCAGGGCCTGGGGCCAACGTCCTGACTTTC.

The CDR3 region has the DNA TGTGCCATCAGTGAGGGGCAGGGTAACGAGCAGTACTTC. It specifies CAISEGQGNEQYF. The rearrangement joins TRBV10-3 to TRBJ2-7, with a tentative D call TRBD1 (5 bases). V was pared by 2 bases and J by 5 bases, with 10 bases between. The CDR3 sequence is 13 residues long. Per the germline V gene, CDR1 is ENHRY and CDR2 is SYGVKD.

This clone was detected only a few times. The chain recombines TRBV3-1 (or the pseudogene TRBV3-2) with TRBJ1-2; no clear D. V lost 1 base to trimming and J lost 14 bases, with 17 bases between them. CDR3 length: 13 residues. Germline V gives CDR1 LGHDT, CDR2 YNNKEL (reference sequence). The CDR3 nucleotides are TGTGCCAGCAGCCAAGCGGGTCACGCCGGTTGGACCTTC. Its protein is CASSQAGHAGWTF.

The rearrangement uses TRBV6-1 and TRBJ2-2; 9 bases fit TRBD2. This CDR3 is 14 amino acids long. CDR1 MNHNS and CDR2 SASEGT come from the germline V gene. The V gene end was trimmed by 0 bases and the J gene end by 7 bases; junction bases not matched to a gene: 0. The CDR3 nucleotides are TGTGCCAGCAGTGAAGCGCGGGGGGGCGGGGAGCTGTTTTTT. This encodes CASSEARGGGELFF.

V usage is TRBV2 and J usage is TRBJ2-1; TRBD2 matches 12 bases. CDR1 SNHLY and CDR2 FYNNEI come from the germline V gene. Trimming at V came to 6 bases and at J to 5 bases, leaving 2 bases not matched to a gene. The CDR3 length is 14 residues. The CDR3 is CASRTSGGHNEQFF. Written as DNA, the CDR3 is TGTGCCAGCAGGACTAGCGGGGGACACAATGAGCAGTTCTTC.

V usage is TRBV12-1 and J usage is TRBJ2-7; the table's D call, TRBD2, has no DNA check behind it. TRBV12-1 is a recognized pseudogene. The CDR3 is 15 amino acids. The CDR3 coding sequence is TGTGCCAGCAGCTTTCGGGGGGCTAGGACCTACGAGCAGTACTTC. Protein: CASSFRGARTYEQYF.

CDR3: CASSLRGQITDTQYF. Here the CDR3 DNA reads TGCGCCAGCAGCTTAAGGGGACAGATCACAGATACGCAGTATTTT. The chain joins TRBV5-1 to TRBJ2-3; 7 bases agree with TRBD1. CDR1 SGHRS and CDR2 YFSETQ come from the germline V gene. With V trimmed by 2 bases and J by 2 bases, 5 bases remained unmatched. This CDR3 has 15 amino acids.

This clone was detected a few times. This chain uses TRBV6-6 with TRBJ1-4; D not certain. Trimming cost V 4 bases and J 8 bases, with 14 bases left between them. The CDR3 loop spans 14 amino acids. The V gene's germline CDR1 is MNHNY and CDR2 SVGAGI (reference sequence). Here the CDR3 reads CASSLGGTGEKLFF. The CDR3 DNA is TGTGCCAGCAGTTTAGGCGGCACGGGGGAAAAACTGTTTTTT.

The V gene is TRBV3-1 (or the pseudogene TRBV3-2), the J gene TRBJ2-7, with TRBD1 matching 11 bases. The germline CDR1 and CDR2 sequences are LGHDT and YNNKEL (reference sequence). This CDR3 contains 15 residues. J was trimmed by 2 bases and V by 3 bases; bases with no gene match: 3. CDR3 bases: TGTGCCAGCAGCCATTCGGGACAGGGGGCCTACGAGCAGTACTTC. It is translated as CASSHSGQGAYEQYF.

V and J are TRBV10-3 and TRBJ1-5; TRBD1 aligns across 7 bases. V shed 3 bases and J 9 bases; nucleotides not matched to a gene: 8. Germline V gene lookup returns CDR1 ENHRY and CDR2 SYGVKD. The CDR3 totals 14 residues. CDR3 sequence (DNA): TGTGCCATCAGTGAAAGTACAGGGGTTACGCCCCAGCATTTT. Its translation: CAISESTGVTPQHF.

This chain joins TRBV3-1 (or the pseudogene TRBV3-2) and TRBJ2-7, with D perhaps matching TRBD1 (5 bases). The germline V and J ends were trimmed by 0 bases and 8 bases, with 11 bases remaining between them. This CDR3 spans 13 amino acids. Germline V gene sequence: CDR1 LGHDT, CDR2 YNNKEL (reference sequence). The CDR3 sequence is CASSQEKAGKQYF. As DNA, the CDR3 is TGTGCCAGCAGCCAAGAGAAGGCAGGGAAGCAGTACTTC.

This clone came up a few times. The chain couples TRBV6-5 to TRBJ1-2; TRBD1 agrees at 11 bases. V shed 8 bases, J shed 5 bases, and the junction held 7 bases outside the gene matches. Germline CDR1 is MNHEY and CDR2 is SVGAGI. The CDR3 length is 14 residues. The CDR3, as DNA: TGTGCCAGCGTAAGGGGACAGGGGGTATATGGCTACACCTTC. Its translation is CASVRGQGVYGYTF.